Here is one TCR beta chain with its context. This sample stems from a study of blood T cell repertoires in COVID-19. On the study more broadly: The United States, Italy and Spain supplied acute and convalescent COVID-19 samples. T cells, B-cell-depleted T cells, or PBMCs provided the cDNA or gDNA that served as material.

Individuals aged roughly 18 to 95 years were recruited from 24 US areas. Some clones are missing from TCRdb's copy, which holds only in-frame ones; the method was immunoSEQ multiplex PCR. The table shows hundreds of thousands of clones, with 90% occurring only once. V was cut by 2 bases and J by 0 bases, with 25 bases left in between. This CDR3 region has 19 residues. Germline assignment: CDR1 SQVTM and CDR2 ANQGSEA. This clonotype was obtained from a man aged 30 to 39 who had been exposed to COVID-19. The sample was PBMCs or T cells enriched from blood (not recorded which). This chain connects TRBV29-1 to TRBJ1-2; D not resolved. CDR3 sequence: CSVEFKGRLDLGANYGYTF. The CDR3, as DNA: TGCAGCGTTGAATTTAAGGGCAGACTTGACCTGGGAGCTAACTATGGCTACACCTTC.